Below are 19 T cell receptor beta chains sequenced from a single sample in a study of shared clonotypes between healthy human individuals (dated by TCRdb to the early 2020s). Receptors were amplified or captured by the immunoSEQ multiplex PCR assay. TCRdb re-hosts the immuneACCESS table, in-frame sequences only. Its copies lack some clones; in the studies checked, an unresolved V gene accounts for under half of them, and the cause for the rest is not known. Counted in this sample were some 2,500,000 clones; around 93% of them appeared once. The biggest ten clones account for around 0.4% of the sample. Specimen: naive CD4+ T cells from PBMCs. The meaning of the sample's cell subset or site label: CD45RA+ positively selected. The receptors originated from a man between 18 and 35 years old in good health. Some clones in this sample may be carry-over from other donors' samples.

The chain carries TRBV25-1 and TRBJ1-4; tentatively, D is TRBD1 (5 bases). Germline V gene data show CDR1 as MGHDK and CDR2 as SYGVNS. V lost 3 bases to trimming and J lost 3 bases, with 5 bases between them. This CDR3 is built from 13 residues. In DNA form, the CDR3 reads TGTGCCAGCAGTGACAGGGCTAATGAAAAACTGTTTTTT. Protein sequence: CASSDRANEKLFF. Full variable domain (rest looked up from reference TRBV25-1 and TRBJ1-4): EADIYQTPRYLVIGTGKKITLECSQTMGHDKMYWYQQDPGMELHLIHYSYGVNSTEKGDLSSESTVSRIRTEHFPLTLESARPSHTSQYLCASSDRANEKLFFGSGTQLSVL.

The V call is TRBV19, the J call TRBJ2-3; 8 bases line up with TRBD1. There are 13 residues in the CDR3. V was pared by 8 bases and J by 5 bases, with 6 bases of the junction left unmatched. Per the germline V gene, CDR1 is LNHDA and CDR2 is SQIVND (reference sequence). In DNA form, the CDR3 reads TGTGCCAGTGGGACAGGAACCTTAGATACGCAGTATTTT. Amino acid sequence: CASGTGTLDTQYF.

This clone occurred once. This same CDR3 is encoded by further DNA sequences in the sample. This chain links TRBV5-1 with TRBJ1-1, with D possibly matching TRBD1 (6 bases). The CDR3 runs 14 residues. The germline V gene encodes CDR1 SGHRS and CDR2 YFSETQ. The V gene lost 2 bases and the J gene lost 2 bases, with 10 bases spanning the gap. The CDR3 DNA reads TGCGCCAGCAGCTTACAGGGCTCCAACACTGAAGCTTTCTTT. As protein: CASSLQGSNTEAFF.

This chain connects TRBV18 to TRBJ1-5; TRBD1 matches 10 bases. The CDR3 runs to 17 residues. CDR1 and CDR2 from the germline V gene are KGHSH and LQKENI. Trimming removed 4 bases from V and 4 bases from J; junction bases left unmatched: 10. CDR3 amino acids: CASSLRDRGVGNQPQHF. The CDR3, as DNA: TGTGCCAGCTCACTCAGGGACAGGGGAGTCGGTAATCAGCCCCAGCATTTT.

This clone was recorded once. The gene calls are TRBV5-1 and TRBJ2-2, with D unresolved. Germline V lookup: CDR1 SGHRS, CDR2 YFSETQ. V was cut by 2 bases and J by 6 bases, with 14 bases left in between. The CDR3 is made up of 15 amino acids. The CDR3 sequence: CASSLVTSVSGELFF. CDR3 DNA sequence: TGCGCCAGCAGCTTAGTGACAAGCGTTTCCGGGGAGCTGTTTTTT. The full variable domain, with the rest looked up from reference TRBV5-1 and TRBJ2-2, is KAGVTQTPRYLIKTRGQQVTLSCSPISGHRSVSWYQQTPGQGLQFLFEYFSETQRNKGNFPGRFSGRQFSNSRSEMNVSTLELGDSALYLCASSLVTSVSGELFFGEGSRLTVL.

The V call is TRBV6-1, the J call TRBJ2-7; 12 bases are a match to TRBD1. The ends lost 9 bases at V and 7 bases at J; junction bases unmatched: 10. CDR1 is MNHNS and CDR2 is SASEGT in the germline V gene. This CDR3 contains 14 residues. The DNA for the CDR3 is TGTGCCAGTAGCCGGGACAGGGGGCTAGGGGAGCAGTACTTC. Protein product: CASSRDRGLGEQYF.

The chain combines TRBV6-1 with TRBJ1-4; 8 positions agree with TRBD1. Germline V gene sequence: CDR1 MNHNS, CDR2 SASEGT. Trimming took 7 bases from V and 6 from J; bases not matched to a gene: 7. The CDR3 sequence is 14 residues long. The CDR3 DNA sequence: TGTGCCAGCATACGACAGGGGCGGGATGAAAAACTGTTTTTT. Translated, it gives CASIRQGRDEKLFF.

This sequence joins TRBV28 and TRBJ2-4, with a tentative D call TRBD1 (5 bases). Per the germline V gene, CDR1 is MDHEN and CDR2 is SYDVKM. The CDR3 spans 14 residues. V dropped 8 bases and J dropped 0 bases, with 11 bases sitting between them. The CDR3 is CASLDSLAKNIQYF. The DNA for the CDR3 is TGTGCCAGCCTAGACAGTCTAGCCAAAAACATTCAGTACTTC.

The chain joins TRBV6-5 to TRBJ2-3, with no clear D. The CDR3 consists of 13 residues. Per the germline V gene, CDR1 is MNHEY and CDR2 is SVGAGI. The V end was cut by 2 bases, the J end by 4 bases, with 7 bases between. Here the CDR3 reads CASSYRSPDTQYF. CDR3 DNA sequence: TGTGCCAGCAGTTACCGTTCCCCAGATACGCAGTATTTT.

The chain joins TRBV5-1 to TRBJ2-5; 8 bases agree with TRBD1. The J call may be incorrect, as the DNA end agrees better with TRBJ2-7. CDR3 length equals 14 residues. Germline V CDR1 and CDR2: SGHRS, YFSETQ. The CDR3 DNA follows: TGCGCCAGCAGCCCACCAGGGGGCGCCTACGAGCAGTACTTC. Protein product: CASSPPGGAYEQYF.

CDR3 protein: CASSPGGLAGTGELFF. The CDR3 DNA sequence: TGTGCCAGCAGCCCAGGAGGACTAGCGGGGACCGGGGAGCTGTTTTTT. This chain uses TRBV28 with TRBJ2-2; 12 bases align to TRBD2. After removal of 6 bases from V and 5 bases from J, the junction contained 7 bases not matched to a gene. Per germline, CDR1 MDHEN and CDR2 SYDVKM. The CDR3 spans 16 residues.

The chain couples TRBV28 to TRBJ1-1, with unresolved D. The CDR3 is 12 amino acids. Germline V gene data show CDR1 as MDHEN and CDR2 as SYDVKM. V lost 7 bases to trimming and J lost 4 bases, with 10 bases between them. The CDR3 coding sequence is TGTGCCAGCAAGAGCCAAGTCACTGAAGCTTTCTTT. Residues: CASKSQVTEAFF.

The CDR3 loop reads CASSEREPSYNEQFF. CDR3 DNA sequence: TGTGCCAGCAGTGAACGGGAGCCTTCCTACAATGAGCAGTTCTTC. V usage is TRBV2 and J usage is TRBJ2-1, with D possibly TRBD2 on 6 matching bases. V lost 2 bases and J 1 base, leaving 9 bases between the germline ends. The CDR3 totals 15 residues. Germline CDR1 is SNHLY and CDR2 is FYNNEI.

The chain couples TRBV7-2 to TRBJ2-7; D is unresolved. Germline loops: CDR1 SGHTA, CDR2 FQGNSA. V shed 3 bases and J shed 6 bases, with 12 bases lying between them. The length of the CDR3 is 13 residues. DNA for the CDR3: TGTGCCAGCAGCTTCTCGCTGTCTCCCGAGCAGTACTTC. Amino acid sequence: CASSFSLSPEQYF.

The chain has TRBV27 and TRBJ1-1; D gene uncertain. Per the germline V gene, CDR1 is MNHEY and CDR2 is SMNVEV (reference sequence). This CDR3 is built from 15 residues. Trimming took 2 bases from V and 1 from J, leaving 11 bases between them. The CDR3 DNA sequence: TGTGCCAGCAGTTTACTAGCCCGTTCGAACACTGAAGCTTTCTTT. Translation gives CASSLLARSNTEAFF.

The chain uses TRBV4-1 and TRBJ2-7, with TRBD1 as a possible D gene (5 bases). The V end was cut by 0 bases, the J end by 3 bases, with 21 bases between. Germline CDR1 is MGHRA and CDR2 is YSYEKL. The CDR3 is made up of 18 amino acids. CDR3 sequence (DNA): TGCGCCAGCAGCCAAGATCGGGCCAGGGCCGGGCTAGGCTACGAGCAGTACTTC. It is translated as CASSQDRARAGLGYEQYF.

V and J are TRBV19 and TRBJ2-1; maybe TRBD2 (5 bases). Germline CDR1 LNHDA, CDR2 SQIVND (reference sequence). The CDR3 spans 16 residues. Trimming stripped 0 bases from V and 3 bases from J, with 12 bases between. The DNA of the CDR3 is TGTGCCAGTAGTATAGATACGGGAAACAACTACAATGAGCAGTTCTTC. Translating gives CASSIDTGNNYNEQFF.

This clone was observed a single time. This rearrangement joins TRBV5-1 to TRBJ2-3, with 9 bases that match TRBD1. V lost 5 bases and J lost 0; bases outside the gene matches: 4. The CDR3 is 15 amino acids. From germline, CDR1 is SGHRS and CDR2 YFSETQ. The CDR3 nucleotides are TGCGCCAGCAGACAGGACAGGGGTAGCACAGATACGCAGTATTTT. Translation: CASRQDRGSTDTQYF.

The V call is TRBV5-5, the J call TRBJ1-2, with D unclear. In germline, CDR1 is SGHKS, CDR2 YYEKEE (reference sequence). CDR3 length equals 12 residues. Trimming removed 4 bases from V and 8 bases from J, with 12 bases in between. Here the CDR3 reads CASSPDPTGYTF. Written as DNA, the CDR3 is TGTGCCAGCAGCCCCGACCCCACAGGCTACACCTTC.